This TCR beta chain was profiled in a study of blood T cell repertoires in COVID-19. Across the whole study: The cDNA or gDNA used as material had been derived from T cells, B-cell-depleted T cells, or PBMCs.

As processed by the authors: Quantification of nucleated cells was approximated via reference gene primer amplification. Using immunoSEQ multiplex PCR, the repertoire was profiled, and TCRdb retains in-frame clones only, with some absent. V and J calls and clone size are those listed in that table; D and trimming were worked out from the DNA. The sample records 150,000 to 170,000 clones, 75% to 95% being singletons. Per germline, CDR1 KGHDR and CDR2 SFDVKD. The CDR3 loop spans 16 amino acids. The V end was cut by 2 bases, the J end by 4 bases, with 13 bases between. This clonotype was sampled from a man aged 50 or older with acute or convalescent COVID-19. Sequencing was done on a sample of peripheral blood. J is TRBJ2-2 and V is TRBV24-1; tentatively, D is TRBD1 (6 bases). The CDR3 nucleotides read TGTGCCACCAGTGATTCGAGGGCAGGGGTCACCGGGGAGCTGTTTTTT. It codes for CATSDSRAGVTGELFF.